This TCR beta chain was recorded in a study of blood T cell repertoires in COVID-19. The data were produced by immunoSEQ multiplex PCR, yet TCRdb's version contains in-frame clones alone and is incomplete. Of almost 250,000 clones in the sample, 86% were seen once. The CDR3 runs 13 residues. The ends were cut back, 5 bases at V and 10 bases at J, with 17 bases in the middle. The germline V gene has CDR1 SGHTA and CDR2 FQGTGA. The sample holds a few counts of this clone. Sequenced input: peripheral blood. This chain connects TRBV7-3 to TRBJ1-2; a possible D gene is TRBD1 (5 bases). This receptor was identified in a woman aged 55-70 years who had recovered from COVID-19. CDR3 sequence (DNA): TGTGCCAGCAGCCCTCAACCCCGACAGTACTACACCTTC. Encoded protein: CASSPQPRQYYTF.